What follows are 5 T cell receptor beta chains derived from one specimen sequenced in a study of shared clonotypes between healthy human individuals. Some clones are missing from TCRdb's copy, which holds only in-frame ones; the method was immunoSEQ multiplex PCR. This table holds about 380,000 clones, 95% to 97% found once. The specimen was memory CD8+ T cells sorted from blood. Subset reported: CD45RO+ cells pooled with CCR7-negative TemRA cells. All receptors derive from a man aged 25 to 40 in good health.

V is TRBV18 and J is TRBJ2-6; TRBD1 agrees at 8 bases. The V and J ends lost 3 bases and 0 bases, in that order; junction bases with no gene match: 7. The CDR3 sequence is 18 residues long. CDR1 is KGHSH, CDR2 LQKENI, per germline. This chain's CDR3 is CASSPNRQGSSGANVLTF. The CDR3 DNA follows: TGTGCCAGCTCACCTAATCGACAGGGGAGCTCTGGGGCCAACGTCCTGACTTTC.

The chain is built from TRBV28 and TRBJ2-3, with 10 bases that match TRBD1. In germline, CDR1 is MDHEN, CDR2 SYDVKM. CDR3 length: 16 residues. V lost 5 bases to trimming and J lost 0 bases; unmatched junction nucleotides: 5. DNA for the CDR3: TGTGCCAGCAGTGCGCGGACAGGGGGAAGCACAGATACGCAGTATTTT. This sequence encodes CASSARTGGSTDTQYF.

This sequence joins TRBV6-1 and TRBJ1-5; TRBD1 might be the D (6 bases). Germline CDR1 is MNHNS and CDR2 is SASEGT. The CDR3 length is 15 residues. The V gene lost 9 bases and the J gene lost 3 bases, with 18 bases spanning the gap. The CDR3 is CASSPLGQVNQPQHF. In nucleotides, the CDR3 is TGTGCCAGTTCCCCCCTGGGACAAGTCAATCAGCCCCAGCATTTT.

The chain has TRBV5-6 and TRBJ2-7; 11 bases match TRBD2. The trim removed 3 bases at V and 2 bases at J, leaving 1 base unmatched. The germline V gene encodes CDR1 SGHDT and CDR2 YYEEEE. The CDR3 loop spans 14 amino acids. CDR3 DNA: TGTGCCAGCAGCTATAGCGGGAGGGCCTACGAGCAGTACTTC. It codes for CASSYSGRAYEQYF.

The rearrangement links TRBV10-3 to TRBJ2-3; TRBD2 aligns across 7 bases. CDR3 length equals 16 residues. The V and J ends lost 0 bases and 1 base, in that order; junction bases with no gene match: 4. Germline-derived CDR1 and CDR2 are ENHRY and SYGVKD. The CDR3: CAISESASGRTDTQYF. CDR3 nucleotide sequence: TGTGCCATCAGTGAGTCTGCTAGCGGACGCACAGATACGCAGTATTTT.